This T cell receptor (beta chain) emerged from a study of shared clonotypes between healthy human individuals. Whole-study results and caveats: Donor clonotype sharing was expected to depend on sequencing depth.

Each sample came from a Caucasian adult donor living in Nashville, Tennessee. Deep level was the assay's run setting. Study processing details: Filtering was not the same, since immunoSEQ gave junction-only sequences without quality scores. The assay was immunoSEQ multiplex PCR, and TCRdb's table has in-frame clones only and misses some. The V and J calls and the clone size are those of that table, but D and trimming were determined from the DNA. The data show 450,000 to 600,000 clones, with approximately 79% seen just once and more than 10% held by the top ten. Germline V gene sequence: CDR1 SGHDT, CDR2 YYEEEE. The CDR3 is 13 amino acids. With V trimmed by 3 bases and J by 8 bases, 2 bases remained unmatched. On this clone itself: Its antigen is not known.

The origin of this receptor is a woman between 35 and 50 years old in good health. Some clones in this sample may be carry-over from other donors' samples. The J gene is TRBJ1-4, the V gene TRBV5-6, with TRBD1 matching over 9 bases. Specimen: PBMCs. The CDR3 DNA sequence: TGTGCCAGCAGCTACGGGACAGGGGAAAAACTGTTTTTT. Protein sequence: CASSYGTGEKLFF.